Reported below is one T cell receptor beta chain. At one boundary the junction diverges from the germline segment, which might be a read error. The data stem from a study of OX40 agonist ivuxolimab in advanced cancers. Study-wide context: Partial responses occurred in three patients (one hepatocellular carcinoma, two cutaneous melanoma).

Profiled with immunoSEQ multiplex PCR; TCRdb holds only in-frame clones, not every one. The sample holds roughly 80,000 clones, roughly 80% seen once. This CDR3 is built from 14 residues. Germline V gene sequence: CDR1 SSHAT, CDR2 FNYEAQ (reference sequence). This clonotype was sampled from an adult with an advanced solid tumor such as melanoma, head and neck, liver or kidney cancer. The material was CD4+ or CD8+ T cells sorted from blood, obtained in a trial of the OX40 agonist ivuxolimab. The J gene is TRBJ2-1, the V gene TRBV7-7; D gene unclear. The CDR3 region is CASSLGPNDNEQFF. CDR3 bases: TGTGCTAGCAGCCTCGGTCCAAACGACAATGAGCAGTTCTTC.